The 5 T cell receptor beta chains given below trace back to one sample, sequenced in a study of T cells in Graves' hyperthyroidism and ophthalmopathy. Amplified TCR beta CDR3 regions derived from RNA transcripts. First-round RT-PCR of the TCR CDR3 relied on the HTBI primer set. TCRdb independently ran MiXCR on the multiplex PCR reads; one entry per CDR3 protein. The repertoire holds around 350,000 distinct CDR3 sequences, with around 13% as singletons. Material for sequencing was blood. All receptors derive from a woman younger than 30 with Graves' hyperthyroidism.

The table lists this clonotype with many counts. The chain is built from TRBV24-1 and TRBJ2-4; D may be TRBD2 (7 bases). CDR3 length: 12 amino acids. CDR1 is KGHDR and CDR2 is SFDVKD in the germline V gene. Trimming stripped 4 bases from V and 11 bases from J, with 11 bases between. The CDR3 loop reads CATSEAGGLQYF. DNA of the CDR3: TGTGCCACCAGTGAGGCCGGGGGGCTTCAGTACTTC.

Of note for this clonotype: One junction end disagrees with the germline gene, perhaps due to a read error. CDR3 in amino acids: CASSLDGGFYNSPLHF. The CDR3 DNA reads as TGTGCTAGCAGCTTGGACGGGGGTTTCTATAATTCACCCCTCCACTTT. The chain employs TRBV5-6 and TRBJ1-6, with D perhaps matching TRBD1 (5 bases). This CDR3 region has 16 residues. In germline, CDR1 is SGHDT, CDR2 YYEEEE.

This clonotype was observed many times. CDR3 residues: CASSWERAQNTEAFF. CDR3 nucleotides: TGTGCCAGCAGTTGGGAGAGGGCGCAGAACACTGAAGCTTTCTTT. V and J are TRBV6-1 and TRBJ1-1, with no clear D. Trimming shortened V by 5 bases and J by 1 base, and 14 bases separated the two germline ends. The length of the CDR3 is 15 residues. Germline lookup yields CDR1 MNHNS and CDR2 SASEGT.

This clonotype was observed at least ten times. The rearrangement uses TRBV27 and TRBJ1-4, with TRBD1 as a possible D gene (5 bases). Trimming took 6 bases from V and 9 from J, leaving 17 bases between them. CDR3 length: 14 amino acids. Germline V gene lookup returns CDR1 MNHEY and CDR2 SMNVEV (reference sequence). The CDR3 loop reads CASRDGHTPKKLFF. The CDR3, as DNA: TGTGCCAGCAGGGACGGACATACTCCCAAAAAACTGTTTTTT.

This clonotype came up many times. V and J are TRBV9 and TRBJ2-1; D is undetermined. CDR1 and CDR2 from the germline V gene are SGDLS and YYNGEE. Trimming shortened V by 0 bases and J by 0 bases, and 10 bases separated the two germline ends. The CDR3 has 16 residues. The CDR3 nucleotides are TGTGCCAGCAGCGTAGGCCGGGTGAGCTCCTACAATGAGCAGTTCTTC. Protein sequence: CASSVGRVSSYNEQFF.